One T cell receptor (beta chain) is described in this entry. The treatment was: preoperative locoregional IRX-2 cytokine immunotherapy. Samples came from a phase Ib trial of preoperative locoregional IRX-2 cytokine immunotherapy. The data originate from a study of preoperative IRX-2 immunotherapy in early breast cancer. TCRdb's copy holds only in-frame clones and misses some; the assay was immunoSEQ multiplex PCR. The table includes around 95,000 clones, roughly 85% detected once. CDR3 length: 12 amino acids. CDR1 is SQVTM, CDR2 ANQGSEA, per germline. The V end was cut by 2 bases, the J end by 8 bases, with 12 bases between.

This specimen consisted of tumor tissue, obtained after IRX-2 immunotherapy. The sequence came from a human donor with breast cancer. The chain employs TRBV29-1 and TRBJ1-2; possible D gene TRBD1, 5 bases. CDR3 sequence reads: CSVEIWGGGYTF. CDR3 nucleotides: TGCAGCGTTGAAATCTGGGGCGGCGGCTACACCTTC.